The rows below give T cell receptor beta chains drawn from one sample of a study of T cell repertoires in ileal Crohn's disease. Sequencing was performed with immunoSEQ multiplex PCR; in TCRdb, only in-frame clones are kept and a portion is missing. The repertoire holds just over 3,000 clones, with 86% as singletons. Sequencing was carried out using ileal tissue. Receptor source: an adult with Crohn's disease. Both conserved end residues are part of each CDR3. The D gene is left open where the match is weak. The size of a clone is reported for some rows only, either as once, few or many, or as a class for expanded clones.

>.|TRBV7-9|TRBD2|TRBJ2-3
CASHGGASADTQYF
TGTGCCAGCCACGGGGGGGCTTCAGCAGATACGCAGTATTTT
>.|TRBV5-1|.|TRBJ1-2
CASSLSMGIYGYTF
TGCGCCAGCAGCTTGTCGATGGGGATCTATGGCTACACCTTC
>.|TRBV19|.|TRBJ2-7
CASSPRTGAYEQYF
TGTGCCAGTAGTCCGAGGACTGGTGCTTACGAGCAGTACTTC
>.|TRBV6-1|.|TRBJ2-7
CASSEYGYEQYF
TGTGCCAGCAGTGAATATGGCTACGAGCAGTACTTC
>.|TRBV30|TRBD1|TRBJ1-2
CAWDGTAFYGYTF
TGTGCCTGGGATGGGACAGCCTTCTATGGCTACACCTTC
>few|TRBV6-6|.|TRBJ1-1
CASSLKDRKSF
TGTGCCAGCAGTTTAAAGGACAGAAAGTCTTTT
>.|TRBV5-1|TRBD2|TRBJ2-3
CASSLGLAGLGGTDTQYF
TGCGCCAGCAGCTTGGGACTAGCGGGGCTGGGGGGCACAGATACGCAGTATTTT
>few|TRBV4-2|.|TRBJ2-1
CASSQDLSVGEQFF
TGTGCCAGCAGCCAAGATCTCTCAGTCGGGGAGCAGTTCTTC
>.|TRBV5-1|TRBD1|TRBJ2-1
CASSSGQGTNEQFF
TGCGCCAGCAGCTCGGGACAGGGTACGAATGAGCAGTTCTTC
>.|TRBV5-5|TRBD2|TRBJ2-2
CASSSLAGTNTGELFF
TGTGCCAGCAGCTCCTTAGCGGGGACTAACACCGGGGAGCTGTTTTTT
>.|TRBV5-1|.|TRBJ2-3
CASSLISSGSTDTQYF
TGCGCCAGCAGCTTGATTTCCAGCGGGAGCACAGATACGCAGTATTTT
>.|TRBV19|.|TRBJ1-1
CASSIGDKNTEAFF
TGTGCCAGTAGTATAGGAGACAAGAACACTGAAGCTTTCTTT
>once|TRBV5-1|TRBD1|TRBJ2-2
CASSPDRVAGELFF
TGCGCCAGCAGCCCAGACAGGGTCGCCGGGGAGCTGTTTTTT
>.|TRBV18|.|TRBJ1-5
CASSPPGAGGNQPQHF
TGTGCCAGCTCACCCCCGGGGGCGGGAGGCAATCAGCCCCAGCATTTT
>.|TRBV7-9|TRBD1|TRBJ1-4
CASSPWDSLWEKLFF
TGTGCCAGCAGCCCTTGGGACAGCCTTTGGGAAAAACTGTTTTTT
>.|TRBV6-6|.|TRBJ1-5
CASSQQAGPNQPQHF
TGTGCCAGCAGCCAACAGGCCGGCCCCAATCAGCCCCAGCATTTT
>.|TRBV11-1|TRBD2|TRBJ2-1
CASSFWVGIAGGNNEQFF
TGTGCCAGCAGCTTTTGGGTTGGGATAGCGGGAGGGAACAATGAGCAGTTCTTC
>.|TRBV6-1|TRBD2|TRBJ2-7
CASSEGRGGDEQYF
TGTGCCAGCAGTGAAGGTCGGGGGGGCGACGAGCAGTACTTC
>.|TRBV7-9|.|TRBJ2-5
CASSQDAGQTQYF
TGTGCCAGCAGCCAAGACGCGGGGCAGACCCAGTACTTC
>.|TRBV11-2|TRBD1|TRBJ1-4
CASKGARSEKLFF
TGTGCCAGCAAGGGGGCGCGGAGTGAAAAACTGTTTTTT
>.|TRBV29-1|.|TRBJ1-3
CSVEENGNTIYF
TGCAGCGTTGAAGAAAATGGAAACACCATATATTTT
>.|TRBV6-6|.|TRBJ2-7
CATGVGRSYEQYF
TGTGCCACCGGGGTCGGGCGCTCCTACGAGCAGTACTTC
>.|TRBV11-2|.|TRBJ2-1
CASSFQSPTSYNEQFF
TGTGCCAGCAGCTTCCAGTCTCCGACCTCCTACAATGAGCAGTTCTTC
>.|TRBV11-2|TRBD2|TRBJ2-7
CASSWASGGASYEQYF
TGTGCCAGCAGCTGGGCTAGCGGGGGGGCCTCCTACGAGCAGTACTTC
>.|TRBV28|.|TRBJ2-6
CASSTQRGGGANVLTF
TGTGCCAGCAGTACCCAGAGGGGAGGCGGGGCCAACGTCCTGACTTTC
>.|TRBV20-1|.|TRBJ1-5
CSASGEQPQHF
TGCAGTGCTAGCGGGGAGCAGCCCCAGCATTTT
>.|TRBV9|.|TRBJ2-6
CASSVAPTGNSGANVLTF
TGTGCCAGCAGCGTAGCCCCCACAGGTAACTCTGGGGCCAACGTCCTGACTTTC
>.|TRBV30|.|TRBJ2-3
CAWTWVRADTQYF
TGTGCCTGGACCTGGGTGAGGGCAGATACGCAGTATTTT
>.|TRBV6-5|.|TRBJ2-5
CASRSQVGETQYF
TGTGCCAGCAGATCACAGGTGGGCGAGACCCAGTACTTC
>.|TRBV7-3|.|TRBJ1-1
CASSPGDHLRLTEAFF
TGTGCCAGCAGCCCGGGGGACCACTTGAGGCTCACTGAAGCTTTCTTT
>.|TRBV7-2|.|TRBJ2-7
CASRRDISYEQYF
TGTGCCAGCAGGCGGGACATCTCCTACGAGCAGTACTTC
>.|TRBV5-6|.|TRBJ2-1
CASSLPGRNEQFF
TGTGCCAGCAGCCTCCCGGGGCGTAATGAGCAGTTCTTC
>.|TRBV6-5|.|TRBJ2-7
CASSYSILAIPYEQYF
TGTGCCAGCAGTTACTCTATCCTAGCGATTCCCTACGAGCAGTACTTC
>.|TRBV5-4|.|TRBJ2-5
CASSQDQGSRETQYF
TGTGCCAGCAGCCAGGACCAGGGATCAAGGGAGACCCAGTACTTC
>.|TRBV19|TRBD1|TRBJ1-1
CASHPGTVNTEAFF
TGTGCCAGTCACCCCGGGACAGTGAACACTGAAGCTTTCTTT
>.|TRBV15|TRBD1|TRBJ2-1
CATSRGWDRGYNEQFF
TGTGCCACCAGCAGAGGGTGGGACAGGGGATACAATGAGCAGTTCTTC
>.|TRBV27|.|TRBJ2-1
CASSQLRAETRFF
TGTGCCAGCAGTCAACTTCGGGCGGAAACGAGGTTCTTC
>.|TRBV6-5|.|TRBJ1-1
CASSYGGSVGTEAFF
TGTGCCAGCAGTTACGGGGGATCGGTCGGCACTGAAGCTTTCTTT
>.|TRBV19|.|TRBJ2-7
CASSAGRSYEQYF
TGTGCCAGTAGTGCGGGACGCTCCTACGAGCAGTACTTC
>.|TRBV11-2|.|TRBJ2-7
CASSLLQSYEQYF
TGTGCCAGCAGCTTACTACAATCCTACGAGCAGTACTTC
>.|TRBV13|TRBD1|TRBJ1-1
CASSFRGSAEAFF
TGTGCCAGCAGCTTCAGGGGGAGCGCTGAAGCTTTCTTT
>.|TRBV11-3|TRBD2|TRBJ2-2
CASSPGTSGRKTGELFF
TGTGCCAGCAGCCCCGGGACTAGCGGGAGAAAAACCGGGGAGCTGTTTTTT
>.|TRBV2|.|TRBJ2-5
CASPGRKQETQYF
TGTGCCAGCCCGGGACGCAAACAAGAGACCCAGTACTTC
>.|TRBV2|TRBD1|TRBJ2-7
CASSGTGGGEQYF
TGTGCCAGCAGTGGGACAGGGGGAGGCGAGCAGTACTTC
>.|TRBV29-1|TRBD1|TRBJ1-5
CSVGDRVGQPQHF
TGCAGCGTTGGGGACAGGGTCGGTCAGCCCCAGCATTTT
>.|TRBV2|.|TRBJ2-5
CASMRDRQETQYF
TGTGCCAGTATGCGGGACCGCCAAGAGACCCAGTACTTC
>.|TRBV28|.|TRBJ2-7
CASTGAGVGGYEQYF
TGTGCCAGCACGGGGGCCGGGGTTGGCGGGTACGAGCAGTACTTC
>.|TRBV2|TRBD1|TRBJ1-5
CASSEETGGRSNQPQHF
TGTGCCAGCAGTGAAGAGACAGGGGGCAGGAGCAATCAGCCCCAGCATTTT
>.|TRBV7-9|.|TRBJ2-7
CASSSQGSYEQYF
TGTGCCAGCAGCTCACAGGGCTCCTACGAGCAGTACTTC
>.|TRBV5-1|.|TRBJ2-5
CASSPYVSETQYF
TGCGCCAGCAGCCCTTACGTGTCTGAGACCCAGTACTTC
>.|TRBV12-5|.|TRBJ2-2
CASGLAGPSNTGELFF
TGTGCTAGTGGTTTGGCTGGGCCCTCGAACACCGGGGAGCTGTTTTTT
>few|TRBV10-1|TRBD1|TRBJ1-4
CASSESKAGGGANEKLFF
TGCGCCAGCAGTGAGTCGAAGGCAGGGGGCGGTGCTAATGAAAAACTGTTTTTT